The text below deals with one T cell receptor beta chain. Its target is not known. According to the study, genomic DNA was the template for TCR beta VDJ and CDR3 profiling. A single record per CDR3 protein comes from TCRdb applying MiXCR to the reads. The table has around 180,000 distinct CDR3 sequences, 55% to 80% seen once. The data derive from a study of CD8+CD57+ T cells in acquired aplastic anemia. In the study overall: Sorted cells (CD4+ and CD8+) yielded DNA amounts that averaged about 3.4 ug. Average CD4+ read depth in healthy donors was 9.5 million to 13 million reads.

General observations from the study: Patients and controls had CD8+ Simpson's diversity values that were not significantly distinct. Overlap between patients and controls comprised twenty-nine CD8+ CDR3 sequences.

Sequences were obtained from sorted CD4+, CD8+, or CD8+CD57+ T cells (not recorded which) from PBMCs. This TCR derives from a human donor in good health.

The CDR3 DNA is TGCAGTGCTAGGTCGAGTGGCTACACCTTC. This translates into CSARSSGYTF. This chain uses TRBV20-1 with TRBJ1-2; D call uncertain. Between the trimmed V and J ends, which lost 3 bases and 7 bases, there was a span of 6 bases. Germline-derived CDR1 and CDR2 are DFQATT and SNEGSKA (reference sequence). The CDR3 runs to 10 residues.